Listed here is a single T cell receptor beta chain. The sample comes from a study of blood T cell repertoires in COVID-19. At the level of the study: Sites across the United States, Italy and Spain contributed samples from acute and convalescent COVID-19. T cells, B-cell-depleted T cells, or PBMCs provided the cDNA or gDNA that served as material.

Those enrolled in Seattle joined during active infection and were followed longitudinally afterward. V lost 8 bases to trimming and J lost 10 bases, with 15 bases between them. CDR3 length equals 12 residues. CDR1 is MDHEN, CDR2 SYDVKM, per germline. Profiled with immunoSEQ multiplex PCR; TCRdb holds only in-frame clones, not every one. In the table there are some 45,000 clones, more than 85% of which are singletons. The sequence derives from a man between 60 and 75 years old with COVID-19, enrolled during active disease. The rearrangement links TRBV28 to TRBJ2-1; possibly TRBD2 for D (5 bases). Sequenced material: peripheral blood. CDR3 nucleotide sequence: TGTGCCAGCGGTCCACTAAGGGAGGAGCAGTTCTTC. Residues: CASGPLREEQFF.